What follows are 25 T cell receptor beta chains derived from one specimen sequenced in a study of OX40 agonist ivuxolimab in advanced cancers. The repertoire was sequenced with immunoSEQ multiplex PCR; TCRdb's copy has only in-frame clones and lacks some. This table holds some 99,000 clones, around 83% found once. Specimen: CD4+ or CD8+ T cells sorted from blood, collected in a trial of the OX40 agonist ivuxolimab. The receptor source for this set is an adult with an advanced solid tumor such as melanoma, head and neck, liver or kidney cancer.

The J gene is TRBJ2-3, the V gene TRBV14; 8 bases fit TRBD2. Germline V gene data show CDR1 as SGHDN and CDR2 as FVKESK. J gave up 3 bases and V 1 base, and 9 bases lay outside the gene matches. The CDR3 extends over 17 amino acids. CDR3 nucleotide sequence: TGTGCCAGCAGCCAAGGGCGCAGCGGGAGATTAACAGATACGCAGTATTTT. It codes for CASSQGRSGRLTDTQYF.

This clone was recorded only once. The CDR3 region is CASSLEQVSYNEQFF. The CDR3, as DNA: TGTGCCAGCAGCTTGGAGCAGGTGTCCTACAATGAGCAGTTCTTC. The V gene is TRBV5-4, the J gene TRBJ2-1; no reliable D call. CDR1 is SGHNT, CDR2 YYREEE, per germline (reference sequence). Deletions cut 0 bases from V and 1 base from J, with 8 bases between. This CDR3 is 15 amino acids long.

This clone was counted only a few times. The chain is built from TRBV19 and TRBJ2-7, with 8 bases that match TRBD1. Unmatched junction bases numbered 7, after V lost 6 bases and J lost 3 bases. The germline V gene encodes CDR1 LNHDA and CDR2 SQIVND (reference sequence). The CDR3 is 14 amino acids. CDR3 sequence reads: CASRRDRGDYEQYF. The CDR3 nucleotides are TGTGCCAGTAGGAGAGACAGGGGAGACTACGAGCAGTACTTC.

V and J are TRBV6-6 and TRBJ1-1; D gene ambiguous. This CDR3 contains 14 residues. Germline values: CDR1 MNHNY, CDR2 SVGAGI (reference sequence). V was shortened by 0 bases and J by 1 base, with 6 bases between the two germline ends. The CDR3 bases are TGTGCCAGCAGTTACTCAAATTGGAACACTGAAGCTTTCTTT. Its protein is CASSYSNWNTEAFF.

This chain links TRBV7-3 with TRBJ2-1, with 9 nucleotides matching TRBD2. The germline CDR1 and CDR2 sequences are SGHTA and FQGTGA. The CDR3 has 17 amino acids. With V trimmed by 4 bases and J by 6 bases, 13 bases remained unmatched. This chain's CDR3 is CASSSHRGLATPNEQFF. CDR3 nucleotides: TGTGCCAGCAGCTCCCATCGAGGACTAGCGACTCCCAATGAGCAGTTCTTC.

The chain uses TRBV19 and TRBJ2-7, with no clear D. V was shortened by 5 bases and J by 3 bases, with 17 bases between the two germline ends. There are 15 residues in the CDR3. The V gene's germline CDR1 is LNHDA and CDR2 SQIVND (reference sequence). CDR3 amino acids: CASSLRTDPLYEQYF. The CDR3, as DNA: TGTGCCAGTAGTTTGAGGACGGACCCTCTCTACGAGCAGTACTTC.

The chain carries TRBV5-1 and TRBJ1-1; 11 bases match TRBD1. CDR1 is SGHRS and CDR2 is YFSETQ in the germline V gene. This CDR3 is 14 amino acids long. V lost 2 bases to trimming and J lost 4 bases; unmatched junction nucleotides: 1. The CDR3 region has the DNA TGCGCCAGCAGCTTTGGGACAGGGGGCACTGAAGCTTTCTTT. Protein product: CASSFGTGGTEAFF.

This sequence joins TRBV5-1 and TRBJ1-3, with a possible D match to TRBD1 (5 bases). The CDR3 has 15 amino acids. Trimming removed 4 bases from V and 1 base from J, with 12 bases in between. The germline V gene encodes CDR1 SGHRS and CDR2 YFSETQ. The CDR3 nucleotides read TGCGCCAGCAGCCCTGGGGGGGGATCTGGAAACACCATATATTTT. Amino acids: CASSPGGGSGNTIYF.

The rearrangement links TRBV7-2 to TRBJ2-7; D might be TRBD2 (6 bases). Between the trimmed V and J ends, which lost 3 bases and 2 bases, there was a span of 8 bases. Germline CDR1 SGHTA, CDR2 FQGNSA. The CDR3 totals 13 residues. The CDR3 reads CASSFSGTYEQYF. The CDR3 DNA is TGTGCCAGCAGCTTTAGCGGAACCTACGAGCAGTACTTC. Full variable domain (rest looked up from reference TRBV7-2 and TRBJ2-7): GAGVSQSPSNKVTEKGKDVELRCDPISGHTALYWYRQSLGQGLEFLIYFQGNSAPDKSGLPSDRFSAERTGGSVSTLTIQRTQQEDSAVYLCASSFSGTYEQYFGPGTRLTVT.

This clone was seen a single time. V usage is TRBV7-3 and J usage is TRBJ2-5; D is undetermined. Trimming removed 5 bases at V and 5 bases at J, with 15 bases between. Per the germline V gene, CDR1 is SGHTA and CDR2 is FQGTGA. CDR3 length equals 14 residues. The CDR3 DNA is TGTGCCAGCAGCCTCCAAAAGGGTTCGGAGACCCAGTACTTC. Translating it yields CASSLQKGSETQYF.

V gene TRBV10-2 combines with J gene TRBJ2-4; tentative D call: TRBD2 (5 bases). The V end lost 1 base, the J end lost 0 bases, and 7 bases lay between the germline ends. This CDR3 has 15 amino acids. CDR1 is WSHSY, CDR2 SAAADI, per germline. The CDR3 reads CASSEWRIAKNIQYF. The DNA of the CDR3 is TGCGCCAGCAGTGAGTGGAGGATAGCCAAAAACATTCAGTACTTC.

This chain links TRBV6-6 with TRBJ1-1; 7 positions agree with TRBD1. CDR1 MNHNY and CDR2 SVGAGI come from the germline V gene (reference sequence). This CDR3 spans 13 amino acids. Germline trimming cut 10 bases from V and 6 bases from J; bases unmatched to any gene: 11. DNA of the CDR3: TGTGCCACCCATCAGGGGACAGCGGCTGAAGCTTTCTTT. Translating gives CATHQGTAAEAFF.

The sample holds one count of this clone. Written as DNA, the CDR3 is TGTGCCAGCAGTTTCCAAGAGACCCAGTACTTC. Residues: CASSFQETQYF. The rearrangement links TRBV28 to TRBJ2-5; the D is unclear. The V gene's germline CDR1 is MDHEN and CDR2 SYDVKM. V was cut by 3 bases and J by 1 base, with 0 bases left in between. The CDR3 contains 11 residues.

The chain couples TRBV5-6 to TRBJ2-7; D unclear. Germline V gives CDR1 SGHDT, CDR2 YYEEEE. CDR3 length equals 13 residues. With 1 base removed from V and 7 bases from J, the gap between germline ends came to 12 bases. CDR3 sequence (DNA): TGTGCCAGCAGCTTGAGACACCTCCCAGAGCAGTACTTC. As protein: CASSLRHLPEQYF.

The V call is TRBV28, the J call TRBJ1-2; D is ambiguous. This CDR3 contains 14 residues. The V and J ends lost 7 bases and 0 bases respectively, with 12 bases between them. Germline CDR1 is MDHEN and CDR2 is SYDVKM. For the CDR3, the DNA is TGTGCCAGCACTAGCACAAATACTAACTATGGCTACACCTTC. It translates to CASTSTNTNYGYTF.

The V gene is TRBV19, the J gene TRBJ2-5; D ambiguous. V was shortened by 7 bases and J by 0 bases, with 9 bases between the two germline ends. This CDR3 comprises 13 residues. From germline, CDR1 is LNHDA and CDR2 SQIVND (reference sequence). The chain's CDR3 is CASNERYQETQYF. For the CDR3, the DNA is TGTGCCAGTAACGAAAGGTACCAAGAGACCCAGTACTTC.

Only one count was recorded for this clone. V and J are TRBV25-1 and TRBJ2-2; TRBD1 matches at 8 bases. The CDR3 is 16 amino acids. V lost 8 bases, J lost 5 bases, and 13 bases stayed unmatched. Germline CDR1 is MGHDK and CDR2 is SYGVNS. The CDR3, as DNA: TGTGCCAGCCGTCCGCAGGGACAGGCCCAGACCGGGGAGCTGTTTTTT. Translating it yields CASRPQGQAQTGELFF.

This clone has only a few counts. The rearrangement joins TRBV7-9 to TRBJ1-2, with D maybe TRBD1 (5 bases). The germline V and J ends were trimmed by 5 bases and 2 bases, with 9 bases remaining between them. The length of the CDR3 is 13 residues. Germline V gene sequence: CDR1 SEHNR, CDR2 FQNEAQ (reference sequence). Here the CDR3 reads CASSPQANYGYTF. The CDR3 DNA sequence: TGTGCCAGCAGCCCACAGGCGAACTATGGCTACACCTTC.

This clone was found once. This chain connects TRBV4-3 to TRBJ1-2; D gene uncertain. Germline V gene lookup returns CDR1 LGHNA and CDR2 YSLEER. The CDR3 covers 14 residues. V lost 0 bases and J lost 5, with 10 bases in between. The CDR3 loop reads CASSQESPTYGYTF. CDR3 nucleotide sequence: TGCGCCAGCAGCCAAGAATCGCCTACATATGGCTACACCTTC.

This chain connects TRBV25-1 to TRBJ2-7, with a possible D match to TRBD1 (6 bases). The germline CDR1 and CDR2 sequences are MGHDK and SYGVNS. V gave up 6 bases and J gave up 4 bases, with 22 bases separating them. This CDR3 comprises 16 residues. In DNA form, the CDR3 reads TGTGCCAGCAGCCGACAGGTACGAGGATTGGCATACGAGCAGTACTTC. Translation gives CASSRQVRGLAYEQYF.

This chain uses TRBV7-9 with TRBJ2-3; D uncertain. This CDR3 has 13 residues. Between the trimmed V and J ends, which lost 3 bases and 7 bases, there was a span of 11 bases. Per germline, CDR1 SEHNR and CDR2 FQNEAQ (reference sequence). The CDR3 is CASSLSTGNTQYF. DNA of the CDR3: TGTGCCAGCAGCTTGTCAACCGGTAATACGCAGTATTTT.

The V gene is TRBV10-3, the J gene TRBJ1-6; D uncertain. Germline CDR1 ENHRY, CDR2 SYGVKD. V lost 3 bases to trimming and J lost 2 bases, with 8 bases between them. CDR3 length equals 15 residues. CDR3: CAISDRDTYNSPLHF. CDR3 coding DNA: TGTGCCATCAGTGACCGGGATACCTATAATTCACCCCTCCACTTT.

The rearrangement links TRBV25-1 to TRBJ2-1; D might be TRBD1 or TRBD2, each matching 5 bases. CDR1 and CDR2 from the germline V gene are MGHDK and SYGVNS. Trimming took off 1 base at V and 3 bases at J, with 10 bases between the two ends. This CDR3 has 15 amino acids. As DNA, the CDR3 is TGTGCCAGCAGTGAATCCACAGGACTCTACAATGAGCAGTTCTTC. Translating it yields CASSESTGLYNEQFF.

This clone appeared a single time. This sequence joins TRBV6-5 and TRBJ2-7, with D possibly matching TRBD1 (6 bases). The CDR3 length is 14 residues. Between the trimmed V and J ends, which lost 5 bases and 4 bases, there was a span of 15 bases. The germline CDR1 and CDR2 sequences are MNHEY and SVGAGI. The CDR3 nucleotides read TGTGCCAGCAGTGAAATGGGGGCTAAGTACGAGCAGTACTTC. Translated: CASSEMGAKYEQYF.

V usage is TRBV18 and J usage is TRBJ2-7, with D possibly being TRBD2 (5 bases). The V gene lost 2 bases and the J gene lost 12 bases, with 17 bases spanning the gap. Looked up from germline, CDR1 is KGHSH and CDR2 is LQKENI. The CDR3 is made up of 13 amino acids. In nucleotides, the CDR3 is TGTGCCAGCTCACCAGTGCCGGGCCCCGAGGGGTACTTC. It is translated as CASSPVPGPEGYF.